Presented here are 25 T cell receptor beta chains from one specimen sequenced in a study of blood T cells in healthy people across ages. The use of a sample-barcoded 5' primer and a J-beta primer mix characterized a second PCR of about 7 to 12 cycles. TCRdb re-called the 5' RACE reads with MiXCR, one entry per CDR3 protein. The data show over 700,000 distinct CDR3 sequences, around 25% seen once. The same sample was also studied in work on T cells of mothers and their children.

Sequenced material: blood. These TCRs come from a boy aged 10-17 years in good health.

This clonotype was recorded a few times. The chain has TRBV18 and TRBJ2-7; maybe TRBD2 (5 bases). The V end was cut by 3 bases, the J end by 3 bases, with 12 bases between. The CDR3 runs to 14 residues. Germline-derived CDR1 and CDR2 are KGHSH and LQKENI. DNA of the CDR3: TGTGCCAGCTCACCGTTCGATCGGGGCTACGAGCAGTACTTC. Translated, it gives CASSPFDRGYEQYF.

This clonotype was found a few times. Relative to the germline gene, one junction end is altered; a read error may explain this. The V gene is TRBV20-1, the J gene TRBJ2-5; TRBD2 matches 13 bases. Germline lookup yields CDR1 DFQATT and CDR2 SNEGSKA (reference sequence). The CDR3 covers 14 residues. Here the CDR3 DNA reads TGCAGTGCAACCGGGACTAGCGGGGACATGGGGGAGTTCTTC. Translation: CSATGTSGDMGEFF.

This chain uses TRBV7-2 with TRBJ2-5; a weak D match, TRBD1 (6 bases). The CDR3 has 15 amino acids. The V gene's germline CDR1 is SGHTA and CDR2 FQGNSA. V was shortened by 4 bases and J by 5 bases, with 17 bases between the two germline ends. This CDR3 is CASSSTGTVIETQYF. The CDR3, as DNA: TGTGCCAGCAGCTCCACAGGGACGGTGATCGAGACCCAGTACTTC.

This clonotype was counted a few times. The chain recombines TRBV9 with TRBJ2-7; D is perhaps TRBD1 or TRBD2 (6 bases each). With 4 bases removed from V and 4 bases from J, the gap between germline ends came to 24 bases. This CDR3 region has 17 residues. CDR1 and CDR2 (germline): SGDLS, YYNGEE. CDR3 in amino acids: CASSNPGGQGRGYEQYF. The CDR3 region has the DNA TGTGCCAGCAGCAACCCCGGGGGCCAGGGAAGGGGTTACGAGCAGTACTTC.

This clonotype was seen only a few times. CDR3 DNA sequence: TGTGCCACCAGCAGTCCAGGGACTGAAGCTTTCTTT. Protein product: CATSSPGTEAFF. V gene TRBV15 combines with J gene TRBJ1-1; maybe TRBD1 (5 bases). CDR1 LNHNV and CDR2 YYDKDF come from the germline V gene (reference sequence). Trimming pared 3 bases from V and 5 bases from J, leaving 7 bases between. The length of the CDR3 is 12 residues. Together with reference TRBV15 and TRBJ1-1, the CDR3 gives the full variable domain: DAMVIQNPRYQVTQFGKPVTLSCSQTLNHNVMYWYQQKSSQAPKLLFHYYDKDFNNEADTPDNFQSRRPNTSFCFLDIRSPGLGDTAMYLCATSSPGTEAFFGQGTRLTVV.

The chain employs TRBV29-1 and TRBJ1-2, with D tentatively TRBD1 (6 bases). Germline assignment: CDR1 SQVTM and CDR2 ANQGSEA. V was trimmed by 3 bases and J by 3 bases, leaving 8 bases between them. The CDR3 has 12 residues. The DNA for the CDR3 is TGCAGCGTTGACAGGGGCGACTATGGCTACACCTTC. It yields the protein CSVDRGDYGYTF.

This clonotype was picked up a small number of times. The chain is built from TRBV28 and TRBJ2-3, with 7 bases aligning to TRBD2. Germline V lookup: CDR1 MDHEN, CDR2 SYDVKM. The V gene end was trimmed by 4 bases and the J gene end by 3 bases; junction bases not matched to a gene: 10. The CDR3 runs to 16 residues. DNA of the CDR3: TGTGCCAGCAGTTACCGCTTGGGGCGGGGGACAGATACGCAGTATTTT. Amino acids: CASSYRLGRGTDTQYF.

The chain recombines TRBV24-1 with TRBJ2-3, with 8 positions matching TRBD1. The V segment lost 5 bases and the J segment 4 bases; nucleotides outside the gene matches: 10. The CDR3 is 16 amino acids. CDR1 is KGHDR, CDR2 SFDVKD, per germline. Written as DNA, the CDR3 is TGTGCCACCAGTGCCATGGGACAGGAGGGAGCAGATACGCAGTATTTT. This translates into CATSAMGQEGADTQYF.

The chain couples TRBV7-2 to TRBJ1-5; 8 nucleotides agree with TRBD1. Germline trimming cut 2 bases from V and 6 bases from J; bases unmatched to any gene: 6. The CDR3 contains 15 residues. In germline, CDR1 is SGHTA, CDR2 FQGNSA. CDR3 coding DNA: TGTGCCAGCAGCTTAACCGGGACAGGCCTTCAGCCCCAGCATTTT. It codes for CASSLTGTGLQPQHF.

This clonotype was seen only a few times. This rearrangement joins TRBV4-1 to TRBJ1-5; D ambiguous. Germline values: CDR1 MGHRA, CDR2 YSYEKL. The CDR3 consists of 15 residues. V gave up 0 bases and J gave up 1 base, with 7 bases separating them. Here the CDR3 DNA reads TGCGCCAGCAGCCAAGAAACGGCCAGCAATCAGCCCCAGCATTTT. It yields the protein CASSQETASNQPQHF.

The chain couples TRBV11-2 to TRBJ2-7, with D uncertain. The ends were cut back, 2 bases at V and 2 bases at J, with 13 bases in the middle. The germline V gene has CDR1 SGHAT and CDR2 FQNNGV. The CDR3 sequence is 15 residues long. The CDR3 nucleotides are TGTGCCAGCAGCTTAATCCGCGGCAGGACCTACGAGCAGTACTTC. It specifies CASSLIRGRTYEQYF.

Only a few counts were recorded for this clonotype. The chain links TRBV5-5 to TRBJ1-1; D remains ambiguous. Germline V CDR1 and CDR2: SGHKS, YYEKEE (reference sequence). This CDR3 spans 11 amino acids. V lost 7 bases and J lost 0, with 4 bases in between. As DNA, the CDR3 is TGTGCCAGCGGAGTGAACACTGAAGCTTTCTTT. Its translation is CASGVNTEAFF.

This sequence joins TRBV7-2 and TRBJ1-2; tentative D call: TRBD1 (5 bases). Germline values: CDR1 SGHTA, CDR2 FQGNSA. V lost 6 bases, J lost 12 bases, and 14 bases lay in between. CDR3 length: 11 residues. The CDR3 DNA is TGTGCCAGCAGGGTAGGGACGCGCGACACCTTC. Encoded protein: CASRVGTRDTF.

This clonotype was recorded at least ten times. This chain uses TRBV4-1 with TRBJ2-1, with D perhaps given as TRBD1 or TRBD2 (5 bases each). Trimming removed 1 base at V and 0 bases at J, with 13 bases between. The CDR3 totals 17 residues. Germline CDR1 reads MGHRA; CDR2 reads YSYEKL. CDR3 in amino acids: CASSQGRGDSSYNEQFF. The CDR3 DNA follows: TGCGCCAGCAGCCAAGGTCGGGGAGACAGCTCCTACAATGAGCAGTTCTTC.

The rearrangement uses TRBV20-1 and TRBJ2-1; 10 positions match TRBD2. The J call could be wrong; TRBJ2-5 is a better fit for the DNA end. Germline-derived CDR1 and CDR2 are DFQATT and SNEGSKA (reference sequence). This CDR3 is 13 amino acids long. The DNA of the CDR3 is TGCAGTGCGGAACTAGCGGGGTATCAGACCCAGTACTTC. This translates into CSAELAGYQTQYF.

The chain combines TRBV29-1 with TRBJ2-3; D perhaps matches TRBD1 (5 bases). CDR1 and CDR2 (germline): SQVTM, ANQGSEA. V was clipped by 7 bases and J by 0 bases, with 8 bases between them. The CDR3 runs to 12 residues. The CDR3 spells CSGQGSTDTQYF. DNA for the CDR3: TGCAGCGGGCAGGGAAGCACAGATACGCAGTATTTT.

Only a few counts were recorded for this clonotype. The rearrangement uses TRBV27 and TRBJ1-1; tentative D call: TRBD1 (6 bases). V was clipped by 7 bases and J by 7 bases, with 25 bases between them. This CDR3 comprises 16 residues. Germline CDR1 is MNHEY and CDR2 is SMNVEV (reference sequence). As DNA, the CDR3 is TGTGCCAGCACCCGAAGGGGGGCGGGGGGTACCCATGAAGCTTTCTTT. It is translated as CASTRRGAGGTHEAFF.

This clonotype came up a few times. The genes are TRBV9 and TRBJ2-7; 13 nucleotides align to TRBD2. Germline lookup yields CDR1 SGDLS and CDR2 YYNGEE. The junction had 2 bases not matched to a gene; V was cut back by 0 bases and J by 2 bases. The CDR3 covers 16 residues. In DNA, the CDR3 is TGTGCCAGCAGCGTAGGGACTAGCGGGGGAACCTACGAGCAGTACTTC. Its protein is CASSVGTSGGTYEQYF.

As for this clonotype: One end of the junction is discordant with germline, which a read error may explain. J is TRBJ1-2 and V is TRBV28; D unclear. This CDR3 contains 11 residues. Germline V CDR1 and CDR2: MDHEN, SYDVKM. The DNA of the CDR3 is TGTGTCAGCAGTTTATCCGTGGGCTACACCTTC. Protein sequence: CVSSLSVGYTF.

This clonotype was counted between two and nine times. The chain carries TRBV5-1 and TRBJ2-5; D might be TRBD1 or TRBD2, each matching 5 bases. Germline CDR1 reads SGHRS; CDR2 reads YFSETQ. This CDR3 spans 13 amino acids. V lost 4 bases, J lost 9 bases, and 16 bases lay in between. Here the CDR3 reads CASSLRQRESQYF. The CDR3 nucleotides are TGCGCCAGCAGCCTCCGACAGAGGGAGTCCCAGTACTTC.

This clonotype turned up a few times. The V call is TRBV20-1, the J call TRBJ1-5; TRBD1 is a possible D gene (6 bases). V lost 1 base, J lost 7 bases, and 17 bases lay in between. The CDR3 extends over 15 amino acids. CDR1 and CDR2 from the germline V gene are DFQATT and SNEGSKA (reference sequence). DNA of the CDR3: TGCAGTGCTAGAGGCACAAGGACAGAGGGACAGCCCCAGCATTTT. Its protein product is CSARGTRTEGQPQHF.

This clonotype came up a few times. V usage is TRBV5-1 and J usage is TRBJ2-7; 11 nucleotides agree with TRBD1. J lost 7 bases, V lost 3 bases, and 9 bases had no gene match. This CDR3 has 15 amino acids. Germline loops: CDR1 SGHRS, CDR2 YFSETQ. The CDR3 bases are TGCGCCAGCAGCTCCGGACAGGGGGCAATCATTGAGCAGTACTTC. Amino acids: CASSSGQGAIIEQYF.

CDR3 sequence reads: CASSQGGYGLETQYF. In nucleotides, the CDR3 is TGCGCCAGCAGCCAAGGGGGGTACGGATTGGAGACCCAGTACTTC. V usage is TRBV4-1 and J usage is TRBJ2-5; D assignment may be TRBD1 or TRBD2 (5 bases each). Germline CDR1 and CDR2: MGHRA and YSYEKL. This CDR3 is built from 15 residues. Trimming pared 1 base from V and 5 bases from J, leaving 14 bases between.

Ten or more counts support this clonotype. The chain combines TRBV7-9 with TRBJ2-1; 10 positions match TRBD2. Looked up from germline, CDR1 is SEHNR and CDR2 is FQNEAQ (reference sequence). With V trimmed by 4 bases and J by 2 bases, 5 bases remained unmatched. The CDR3 extends over 16 amino acids. The CDR3 bases are TGTGCCAGCAGCTCATTAGCGGGGGGCCCCTACAATGAGCAGTTCTTC. Its translation: CASSSLAGGPYNEQFF.

The chain has TRBV7-9 and TRBJ2-2; D gene unclear. This CDR3 contains 15 residues. Between the trimmed V and J ends, which lost 3 bases and 1 base, there was a span of 9 bases. Germline V gene sequence: CDR1 SEHNR, CDR2 FQNEAQ (reference sequence). CDR3 bases: TGTGCCAGCAGCTTGGCCCCACTGAACACCGGGGAGCTGTTTTTT. Amino acid sequence: CASSLAPLNTGELFF. Full variable domain (rest looked up from reference TRBV7-9 and TRBJ2-2): DTGVSQNPRHKITKRGQNVTFRCDPISEHNRLYWYRQTLGQGPEFLTYFQNEAQLEKSRLLSDRFSAERPKGSFSTLEIQRTEQGDSAMYLCASSLAPLNTGELFFGEGSRLTVL.